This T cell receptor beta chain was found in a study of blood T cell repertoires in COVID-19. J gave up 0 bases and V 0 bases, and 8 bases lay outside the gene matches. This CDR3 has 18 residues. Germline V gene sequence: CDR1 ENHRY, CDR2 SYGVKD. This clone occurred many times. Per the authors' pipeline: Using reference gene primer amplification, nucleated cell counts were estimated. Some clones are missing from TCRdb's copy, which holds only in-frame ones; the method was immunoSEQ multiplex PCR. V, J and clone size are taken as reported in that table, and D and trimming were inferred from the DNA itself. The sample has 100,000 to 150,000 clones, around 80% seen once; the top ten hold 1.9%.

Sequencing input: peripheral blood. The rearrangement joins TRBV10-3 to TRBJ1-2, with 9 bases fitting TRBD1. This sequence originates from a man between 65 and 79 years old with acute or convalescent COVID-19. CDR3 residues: CAISESMWGTGSNYGYTF. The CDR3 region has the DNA TGTGCCATCAGTGAGTCGATGTGGGGGACAGGGTCTAACTATGGCTACACCTTC.